The 13 T cell receptor beta chains given below trace back to one sample, sequenced in a study of graft-versus-host responses after intestinal transplantation. These receptors' targets are unknown. Method: immunoSEQ multiplex PCR; TCRdb's copy keeps in-frame clones and lacks some. This sample has around 110,000 clones; approximately 88% occur once, and the top ten carry over 0.6%. Specimen: unstimulated CD4+ T cells sorted from spleen or lymph node cells, collected before transplant. The origin of the receptors is a human donor who was the organ donor for an intestinal transplant.

CDR3 DNA: TGTGCCAGCAGTAATACAGGGGTGAAACTGTTTTTT. It codes for CASSNTGVKLFF. V gene TRBV5-5 combines with J gene TRBJ1-4; 7 bases line up with TRBD1. This CDR3 contains 12 residues. J was trimmed by 11 bases and V by 5 bases; bases with no gene match: 6. Germline V lookup: CDR1 SGHKS, CDR2 YYEKEE (reference sequence).

This clone has just a few counts. This rearrangement joins TRBV4-1 to TRBJ2-3, with TRBD2 matching 14 bases. V gave up 4 bases and J gave up 3 bases; unmatched junction bases: 12. This CDR3 is built from 19 residues. Per germline, CDR1 MGHRA and CDR2 YSYEKL. The CDR3 region is CASSPPLRTSGRNTDTQYF. In DNA, the CDR3 is TGCGCCAGCAGCCCCCCCCTCCGGACTAGCGGGAGGAATACAGATACGCAGTATTTT.

Concerning this clone: Distinct nucleotide sequences in the sample also encode this CDR3. The chain uses TRBV5-1 and TRBJ1-5, with TRBD1 as a possible D gene (5 bases). This CDR3 has 15 amino acids. Trimming took off 4 bases at V and 4 bases at J, with 15 bases between the two ends. Germline CDR1 reads SGHRS; CDR2 reads YFSETQ. The CDR3 DNA reads TGCGCCAGCAGCCTGGGGGGGACGGAAAATCAGCCCCAGCATTTT. It encodes CASSLGGTENQPQHF.

CDR3 DNA: TGTGCCAGCAGCTTTCGCGGGGGCCTCGGTGGCTACACCTTC. Encoded protein: CASSFRGGLGGYTF. The J gene is TRBJ1-2, the V gene TRBV7-8; D perhaps matches TRBD1 (6 bases). V was trimmed by 3 bases and J by 7 bases, leaving 15 bases between them. The germline V gene encodes CDR1 SGHVS and CDR2 FQNEAQ. The CDR3 contains 14 residues.

This chain uses TRBV5-6 with TRBJ1-4; TRBD1 might be the D (5 bases). The ends were cut back, 4 bases at V and 5 bases at J, with 15 bases in the middle. This CDR3 is 15 amino acids long. Germline V gene data show CDR1 as SGHDT and CDR2 as YYEEEE. As DNA, the CDR3 is TGTGCCAGCAGCGAGACCGGGACGACAAATGAAAAACTGTTTTTT. It yields the protein CASSETGTTNEKLFF.

This clone was detected once. J is TRBJ1-2 and V is TRBV6-5; 7 bases fit TRBD1. This CDR3 has 14 amino acids. J gave up 5 bases and V 6 bases, and 9 bases lay outside the gene matches. Germline V lookup: CDR1 MNHEY, CDR2 SVGAGI. DNA of the CDR3: TGTGCCAGCAGGGAAGACAGGGCGCGTTATGGCTACACCTTC. This gives the protein CASREDRARYGYTF.

The CDR3 loop reads CASSEMVTTDTQYF. The CDR3 nucleotides read TGTGCCAGCAGTGAAATGGTTACCACAGATACGCAGTATTTT. The chain joins TRBV6-1 to TRBJ2-3, with D unresolved. The germline V gene encodes CDR1 MNHNS and CDR2 SASEGT. V was trimmed by 2 bases and J by 2 bases, leaving 8 bases between them. CDR3 size: 14 residues.

The chain recombines TRBV18 with TRBJ2-5; 8 nucleotides match TRBD2. This CDR3 contains 16 residues. V lost 6 bases to trimming and J lost 2 bases; unmatched junction nucleotides: 11. Germline CDR1 is KGHSH and CDR2 is LQKENI. CDR3 sequence: CASSLRGGGLQETQYF. The CDR3 DNA is TGTGCCAGCTCCCTACGGGGGGGAGGCCTACAAGAGACCCAGTACTTC.

This clone came up once. V is TRBV18 and J is TRBJ1-2, with D possibly TRBD1 on 5 matching bases. V lost 4 bases and J 7 bases, leaving 25 bases between the germline ends. Germline V gives CDR1 KGHSH, CDR2 LQKENI. The CDR3 has 17 residues. In nucleotides, the CDR3 is TGTGCCAGCTCACAGACCGGGGCGAATCCCCTCGCTGGTGGCTACACCTTC. Its protein is CASSQTGANPLAGGYTF.

The chain employs TRBV5-4 and TRBJ2-1, with TRBD2 matching over 8 bases. V lost 3 bases and J lost 2; bases outside the gene matches: 13. The length of the CDR3 is 18 residues. CDR1 and CDR2 from the germline V gene are SGHNT and YYREEE (reference sequence). CDR3 DNA sequence: TGTGCCAGCAGCTCCTCGACCTTAGCGGGGTTACCCTACAATGAGCAGTTCTTC. It is translated as CASSSSTLAGLPYNEQFF.

The chain links TRBV19 to TRBJ1-2; the D gene is possibly TRBD1 (5 bases). The CDR3 spans 14 residues. The germline V gene has CDR1 LNHDA and CDR2 SQIVND (reference sequence). Trimming stripped 1 base from V and 4 bases from J, with 10 bases between. This CDR3 reads CASSIAEGLYGYTF. CDR3 DNA: TGTGCCAGTAGTATAGCAGAGGGGCTCTATGGCTACACCTTC.

The CDR3 DNA reads as TGTGCCAGCAGCTTAACGTCAGGGGGAGGAGAGACCCAGTACTTC. This translates into CASSLTSGGGETQYF. The V and J genes are TRBV7-3 and TRBJ2-5, with a tentative D call TRBD1 (7 bases). The CDR3 runs 15 residues. V dropped 0 bases and J dropped 4 bases, with 12 bases sitting between them. The germline CDR1 and CDR2 sequences are SGHTA and FQGTGA.

This chain uses TRBV7-2 with TRBJ2-5, with 7 positions matching TRBD2. The J call could be wrong; TRBJ2-7 is a better fit for the DNA end. CDR1 and CDR2 from the germline V gene are SGHTA and FQGNSA. The CDR3 is made up of 14 amino acids. In nucleotides, the CDR3 is TGTGCCAGCAGCTTAGGCGGGAGCAGGTACGAGCAGTACTTC. Encoded protein: CASSLGGSRYEQYF.